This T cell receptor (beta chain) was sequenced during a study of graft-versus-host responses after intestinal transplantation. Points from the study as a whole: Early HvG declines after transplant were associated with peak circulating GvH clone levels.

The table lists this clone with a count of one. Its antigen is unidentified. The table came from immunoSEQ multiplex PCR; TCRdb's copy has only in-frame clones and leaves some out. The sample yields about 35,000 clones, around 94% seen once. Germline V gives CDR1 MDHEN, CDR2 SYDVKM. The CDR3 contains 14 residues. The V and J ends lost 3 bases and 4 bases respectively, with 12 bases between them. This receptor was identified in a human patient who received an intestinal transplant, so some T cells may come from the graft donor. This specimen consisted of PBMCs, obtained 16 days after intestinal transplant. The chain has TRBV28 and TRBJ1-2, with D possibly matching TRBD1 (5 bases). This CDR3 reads CASSFIFQGYGYTF. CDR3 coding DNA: TGTGCCAGCAGTTTTATATTCCAGGGCTATGGCTACACCTTC.